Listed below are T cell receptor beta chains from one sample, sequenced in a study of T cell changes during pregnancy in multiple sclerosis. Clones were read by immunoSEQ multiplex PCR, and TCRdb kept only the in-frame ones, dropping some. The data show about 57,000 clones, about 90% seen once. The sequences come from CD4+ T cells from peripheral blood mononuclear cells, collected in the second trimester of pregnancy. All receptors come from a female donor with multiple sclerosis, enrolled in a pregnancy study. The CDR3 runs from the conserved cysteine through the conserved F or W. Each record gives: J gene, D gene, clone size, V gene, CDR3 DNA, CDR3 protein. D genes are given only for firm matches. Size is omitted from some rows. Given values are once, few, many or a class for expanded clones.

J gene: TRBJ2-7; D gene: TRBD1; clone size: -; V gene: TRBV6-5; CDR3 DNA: TGTGCCAGCAGTTACGGGGACAGGCCCTACGAGCAGTACTTC; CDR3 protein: CASSYGDRPYEQYF
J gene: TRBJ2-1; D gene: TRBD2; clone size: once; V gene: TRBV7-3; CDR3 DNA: TGTGCCAGCAGCTTAACTAGCGGGAGGGCCGATGAGCAGTTCTTC; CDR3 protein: CASSLTSGRADEQFF
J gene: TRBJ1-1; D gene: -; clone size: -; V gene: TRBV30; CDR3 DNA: TGTGCCTGGAGCCGCCAGGCGAACACTGAAGCTTTCTTT; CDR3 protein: CAWSRQANTEAFF
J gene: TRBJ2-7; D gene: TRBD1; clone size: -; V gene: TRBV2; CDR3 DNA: TGTGCCAGCAGCCGACAGGGGGCCAACGAGCAGTACTTC; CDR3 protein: CASSRQGANEQYF
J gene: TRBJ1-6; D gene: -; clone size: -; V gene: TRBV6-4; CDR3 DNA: TGTGCCAGCGCGTCTTCCTTCGACAGGATGGGATCTAATTCACCCCTCCACTTT; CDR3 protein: CASASSFDRMGSNSPLHF
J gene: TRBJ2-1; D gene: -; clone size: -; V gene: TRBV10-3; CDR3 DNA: TGTGCCATCAGTGTGGGGGCATTACTCTCCTACAATGAGCAGTTCTTC; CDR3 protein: CAISVGALLSYNEQFF
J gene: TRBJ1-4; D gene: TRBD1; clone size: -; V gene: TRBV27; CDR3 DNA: TGTGCCAGCACCGGACAGGGGGGCGGAAAACTGTTTTTT; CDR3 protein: CASTGQGGGKLFF
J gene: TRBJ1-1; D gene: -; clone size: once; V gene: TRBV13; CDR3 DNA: TGTGCCAGCAGCTTAAGCCCAGCCGGGGCTTTCTTT; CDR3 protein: CASSLSPAGAFF
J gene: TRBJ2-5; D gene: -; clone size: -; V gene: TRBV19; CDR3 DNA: TGTGCCAGTAGTTTGGGGGGTGGGACCCAGTACTTC; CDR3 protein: CASSLGGGTQYF
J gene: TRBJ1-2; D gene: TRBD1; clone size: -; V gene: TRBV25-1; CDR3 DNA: TGTGCCAGCAGTGAATATACGGGACAGGGGAGGGATGGCTACACCTTC; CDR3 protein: CASSEYTGQGRDGYTF
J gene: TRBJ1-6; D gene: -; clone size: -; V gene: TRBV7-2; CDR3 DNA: TGTGCCAGCAGCTCAGTAAACCATTCACCCCTCCACTTT; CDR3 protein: CASSSVNHSPLHF
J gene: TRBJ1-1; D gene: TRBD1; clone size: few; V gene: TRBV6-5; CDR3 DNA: TGTGCCAGCAGTGTGAACAGGGGGGACACTGAAGCTTTCTTT; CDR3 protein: CASSVNRGDTEAFF
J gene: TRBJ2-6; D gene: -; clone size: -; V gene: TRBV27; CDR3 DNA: TGTGCCAGCAGCCTCACTGTCCCATCTGGGGCCAACGTCCTGACTTTC; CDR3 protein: CASSLTVPSGANVLTF
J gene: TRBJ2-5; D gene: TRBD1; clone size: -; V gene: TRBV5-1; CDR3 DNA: TGCGCCAGCAGCCCGGGGGACAGGGCCTGGGAGACCCAGTACTTC; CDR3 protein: CASSPGDRAWETQYF
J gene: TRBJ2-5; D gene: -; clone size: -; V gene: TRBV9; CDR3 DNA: TGTGCCAGCAGCCCGTTAAGCCGGGGCCAAGAGACCCAGTACTTC; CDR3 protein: CASSPLSRGQETQYF
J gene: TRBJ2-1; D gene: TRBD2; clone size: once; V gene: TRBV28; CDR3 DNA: TGTGCCAGCAGTTTGGGGACTAGCGGGAGCGGAGGTGAGCAGTTCTTC; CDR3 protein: CASSLGTSGSGGEQFF
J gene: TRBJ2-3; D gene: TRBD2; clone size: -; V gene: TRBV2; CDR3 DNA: TGTGCCAGCCGGACTAGCGGAAGCACAGATACGCAGTATTTT; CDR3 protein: CASRTSGSTDTQYF
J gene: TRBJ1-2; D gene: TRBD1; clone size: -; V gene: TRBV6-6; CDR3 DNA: TGTGCCAGCAGGGGACAGAGTTATGGCTACACCTTC; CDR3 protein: CASRGQSYGYTF
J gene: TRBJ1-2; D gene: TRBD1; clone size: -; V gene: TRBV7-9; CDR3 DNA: TGTGCCAGCAGCTTAGGGGGACAGGGCTATGGCTACACCTTC; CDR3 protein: CASSLGGQGYGYTF
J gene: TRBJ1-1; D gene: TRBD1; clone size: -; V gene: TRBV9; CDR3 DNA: TGTGCCAGCAGCGTAGCGGGACAGGGGATCGATAGTGAAGCTTTCTTT; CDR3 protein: CASSVAGQGIDSEAFF
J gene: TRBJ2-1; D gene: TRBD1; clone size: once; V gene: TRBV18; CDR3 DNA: TGTGCCAGCTCACCTGCAGGGGGCGCAGCCTACAATGAGCAGTTCTTC; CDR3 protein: CASSPAGGAAYNEQFF
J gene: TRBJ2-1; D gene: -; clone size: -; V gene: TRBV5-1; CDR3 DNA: TGCGCCAGCAGCCCGGGGGACTTGATTCGGGATGAGCAGTTCTTC; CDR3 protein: CASSPGDLIRDEQFF
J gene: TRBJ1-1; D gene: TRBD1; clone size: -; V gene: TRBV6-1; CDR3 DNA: TGTGCCAGCAGTGAGCTCCCCGGGACAGGGACTCACACTGAAGCTTTCTTT; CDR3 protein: CASSELPGTGTHTEAFF
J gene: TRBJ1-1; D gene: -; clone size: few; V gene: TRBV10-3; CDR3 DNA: TGTGCCAGCGGACACCTGAACACTGAAGCTTTCTTT; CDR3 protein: CASGHLNTEAFF
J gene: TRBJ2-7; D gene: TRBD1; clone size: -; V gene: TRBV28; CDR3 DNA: TGTGCCAGCAGGCCCCGACAGGGGGACTACGAGCAGTACTTC; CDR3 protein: CASRPRQGDYEQYF
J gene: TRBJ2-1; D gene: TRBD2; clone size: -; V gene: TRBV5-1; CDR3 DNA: TGCGCCAGCAGCTTCGGACTAGCGGGGGCTTCAAGCTCCTACAATGAGCAGTTCTTC; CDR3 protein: CASSFGLAGASSSYNEQFF
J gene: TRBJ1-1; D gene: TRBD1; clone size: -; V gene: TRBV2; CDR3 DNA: TGTGCCAGCAGTGAAAACAGGGGGCTGGTTGAAGCTTTCTTT; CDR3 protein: CASSENRGLVEAFF
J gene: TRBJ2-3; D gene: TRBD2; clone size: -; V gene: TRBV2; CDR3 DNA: TGTGCCAGCAGTGGGGGGGGGACGGGGCTCACAGATACGCAGTATTTT; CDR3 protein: CASSGGGTGLTDTQYF
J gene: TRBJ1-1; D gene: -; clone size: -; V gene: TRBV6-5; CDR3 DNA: TGTGCCAGCAGTTACAGGGGAAACACTGAAGCTTTCTTT; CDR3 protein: CASSYRGNTEAFF
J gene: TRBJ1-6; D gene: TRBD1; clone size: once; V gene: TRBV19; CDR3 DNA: TGTGCCAGTAGTTCCTCAGGGGGCGCCGGACCTGGATCACCCCTCCACTTT; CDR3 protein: CASSSSGGAGPGSPLHF
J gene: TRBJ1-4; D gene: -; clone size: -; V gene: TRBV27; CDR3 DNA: TGTGCCAGCAGTTATGGTTCGGGGTTCGCAACTAATGAAAAACTGTTTTTT; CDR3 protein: CASSYGSGFATNEKLFF
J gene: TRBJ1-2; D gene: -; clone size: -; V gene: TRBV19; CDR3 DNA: TGTGCCAGTATACAGGGCCACACTAACTATGGCTACACCTTC; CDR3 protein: CASIQGHTNYGYTF
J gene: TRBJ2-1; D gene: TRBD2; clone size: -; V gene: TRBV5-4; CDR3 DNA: TGTGCCAGCAGCTTGGAAATCACGGGAGCGGGGGTATACAATGAGCAGTTCTTC; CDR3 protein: CASSLEITGAGVYNEQFF
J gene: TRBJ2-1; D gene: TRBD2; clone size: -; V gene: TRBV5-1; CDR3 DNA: TGCGCCAGCAGTTCACTGGGACTAGCACAGCACAATGAGCAGTTCTTC; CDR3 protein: CASSSLGLAQHNEQFF
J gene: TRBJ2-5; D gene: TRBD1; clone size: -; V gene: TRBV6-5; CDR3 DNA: TGTGCCAGCAGTTTAGACAGGGGAGAGACCCAGTACTTC; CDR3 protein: CASSLDRGETQYF
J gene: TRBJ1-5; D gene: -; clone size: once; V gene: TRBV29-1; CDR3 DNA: TGCAGCGTTGAAGCATCGGGGGATCAGCCCCAGCATTTT; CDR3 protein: CSVEASGDQPQHF
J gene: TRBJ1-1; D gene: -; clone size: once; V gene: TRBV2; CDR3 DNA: TGTGCCAGCAGGGGGCAGCCCTTGATGAACACTGAAGCTTTCTTT; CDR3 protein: CASRGQPLMNTEAFF
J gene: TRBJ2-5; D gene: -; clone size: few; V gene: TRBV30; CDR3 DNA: TGTGCCTGGGCGCTCCGGGAGACCCAGTACTTC; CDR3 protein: CAWALRETQYF
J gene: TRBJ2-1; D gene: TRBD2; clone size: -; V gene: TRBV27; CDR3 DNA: TGTGCCAGCAGCCCACTTCGGGGAAGCGGGAGCTCCTACAATGAGCAGTTCTTC; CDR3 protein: CASSPLRGSGSSYNEQFF
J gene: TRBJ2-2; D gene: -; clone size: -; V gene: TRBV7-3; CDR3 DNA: TGTGCCAGCAGCTCCGGGATCCCGACCGGGGAGCTGTTTTTT; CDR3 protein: CASSSGIPTGELFF
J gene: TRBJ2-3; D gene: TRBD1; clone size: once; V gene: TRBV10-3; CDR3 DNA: TGTGCCTCCCGGATACCGGGACAGGGCACAGATACGCAGTATTTT; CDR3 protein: CASRIPGQGTDTQYF
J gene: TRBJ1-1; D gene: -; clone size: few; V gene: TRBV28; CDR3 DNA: TGTGCCAGCAGTGCACAGTTTTACCGCTCTTTCTTT; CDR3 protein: CASSAQFYRSFF
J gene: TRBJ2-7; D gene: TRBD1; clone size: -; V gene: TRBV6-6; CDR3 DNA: TGTGCCAGCAGTTACTCGGGACAGGGACACGAGCAGTACTTC; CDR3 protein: CASSYSGQGHEQYF
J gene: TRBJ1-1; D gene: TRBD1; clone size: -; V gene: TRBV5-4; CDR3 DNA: TGTGCCAGCAGCTCCGCAGGGGGGAGTAACACTGAAGCTTTCTTT; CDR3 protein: CASSSAGGSNTEAFF
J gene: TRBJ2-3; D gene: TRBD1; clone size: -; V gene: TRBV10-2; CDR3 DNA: TGCGCCAGCAGTGAGTCCGGCAGGGGGCCCACAGATACGCAGTATTTT; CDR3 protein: CASSESGRGPTDTQYF
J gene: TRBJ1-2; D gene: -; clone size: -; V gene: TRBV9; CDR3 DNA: TGTGCCAGCAGCGTAGAAGACAGCCCCCTCTATGGCTACACCTTC; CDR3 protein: CASSVEDSPLYGYTF
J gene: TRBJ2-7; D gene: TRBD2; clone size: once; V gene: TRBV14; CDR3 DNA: TGTGCCAGCAGCCCCGGACTAGCGGGGAACTACGAGCAGTACTTC; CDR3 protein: CASSPGLAGNYEQYF
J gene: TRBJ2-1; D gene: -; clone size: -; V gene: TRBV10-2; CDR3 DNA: TGCGCCAGCAGCCAAGGACACTACAATGAGCAGTTCTTC; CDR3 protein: CASSQGHYNEQFF
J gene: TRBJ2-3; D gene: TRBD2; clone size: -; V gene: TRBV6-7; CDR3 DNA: TGTGCCAGGCGGGGCGAACCTAGCGGGGGGGCCATAGGAGATACGCAGTATTTT; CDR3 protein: CARRGEPSGGAIGDTQYF
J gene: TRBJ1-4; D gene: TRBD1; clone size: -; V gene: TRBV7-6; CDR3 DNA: TGTGCCAGCAGCTTAGTCGACAGGGGTCGGGAAAAACTGTTTTTT; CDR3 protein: CASSLVDRGREKLFF
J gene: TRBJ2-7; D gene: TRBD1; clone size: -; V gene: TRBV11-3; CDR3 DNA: TGTGCCAGCAGCCGGACAGGAGACTCCTACGAGCAGTACTTC; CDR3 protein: CASSRTGDSYEQYF
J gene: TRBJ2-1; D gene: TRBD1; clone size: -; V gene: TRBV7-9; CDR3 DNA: TGTGCCAGCAGCTCAGACAGGGGGTATGAGCAGTTCTTC; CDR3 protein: CASSSDRGYEQFF
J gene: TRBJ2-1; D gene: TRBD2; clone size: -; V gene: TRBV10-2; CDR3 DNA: TGCGCCAGCACCCCAGCGGGAACCTACAATGAGCAGTTCTTC; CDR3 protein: CASTPAGTYNEQFF